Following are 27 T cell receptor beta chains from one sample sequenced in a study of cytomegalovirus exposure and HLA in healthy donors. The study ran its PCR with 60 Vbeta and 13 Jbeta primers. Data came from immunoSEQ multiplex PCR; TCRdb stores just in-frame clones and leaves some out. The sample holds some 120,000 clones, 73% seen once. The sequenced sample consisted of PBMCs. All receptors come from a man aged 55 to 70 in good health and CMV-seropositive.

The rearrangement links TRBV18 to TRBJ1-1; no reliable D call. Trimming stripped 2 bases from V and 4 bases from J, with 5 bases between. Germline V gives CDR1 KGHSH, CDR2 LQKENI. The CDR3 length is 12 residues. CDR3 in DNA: TGTGCCAGCTCACCATATCGCACTGAAGCTTTCTTT. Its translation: CASSPYRTEAFF.

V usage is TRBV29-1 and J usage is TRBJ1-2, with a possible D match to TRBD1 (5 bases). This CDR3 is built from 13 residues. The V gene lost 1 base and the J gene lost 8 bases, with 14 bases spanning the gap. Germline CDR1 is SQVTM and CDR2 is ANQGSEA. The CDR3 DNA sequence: TGCAGCGTTGAAGCTACAGGTAGCTCGGGCTACACCTTC. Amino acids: CSVEATGSSGYTF.

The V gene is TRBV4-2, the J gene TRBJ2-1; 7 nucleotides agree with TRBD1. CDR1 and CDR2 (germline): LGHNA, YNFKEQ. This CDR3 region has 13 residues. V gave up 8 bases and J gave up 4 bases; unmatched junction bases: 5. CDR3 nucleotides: TGTGCCAGCGGGACAGTATCGTACAATGAGCAGTTCTTC. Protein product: CASGTVSYNEQFF.

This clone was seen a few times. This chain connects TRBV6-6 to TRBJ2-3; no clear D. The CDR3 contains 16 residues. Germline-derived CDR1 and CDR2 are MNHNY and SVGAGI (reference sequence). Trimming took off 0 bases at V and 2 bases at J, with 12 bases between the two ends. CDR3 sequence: CASSYSQSNPTDTQYF. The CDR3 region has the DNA TGTGCCAGCAGTTACTCGCAGTCCAACCCCACAGATACGCAGTATTTT.

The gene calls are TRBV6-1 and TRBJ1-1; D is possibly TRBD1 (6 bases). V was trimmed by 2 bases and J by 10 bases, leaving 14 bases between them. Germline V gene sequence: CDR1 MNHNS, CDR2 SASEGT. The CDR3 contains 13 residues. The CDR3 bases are TGTGCCAGCAGTGAATCAGGGGTTGTAGGAGCTTTCTTT. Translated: CASSESGVVGAFF.

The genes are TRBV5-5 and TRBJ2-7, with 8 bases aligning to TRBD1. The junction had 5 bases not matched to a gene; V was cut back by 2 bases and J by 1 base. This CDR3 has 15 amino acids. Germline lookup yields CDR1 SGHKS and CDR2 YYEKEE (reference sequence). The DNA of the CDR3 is TGTGCCAGCAGCTTATCTGGACAGGGATCCTACGAGCAGTACTTC. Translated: CASSLSGQGSYEQYF.

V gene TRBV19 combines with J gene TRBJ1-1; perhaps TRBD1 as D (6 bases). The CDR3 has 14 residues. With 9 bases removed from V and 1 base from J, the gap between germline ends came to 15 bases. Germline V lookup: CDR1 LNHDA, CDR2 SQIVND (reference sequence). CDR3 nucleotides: TGTGCCAGCAAGGACCAGGGGACGAACACTGAAGCTTTCTTT. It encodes CASKDQGTNTEAFF.

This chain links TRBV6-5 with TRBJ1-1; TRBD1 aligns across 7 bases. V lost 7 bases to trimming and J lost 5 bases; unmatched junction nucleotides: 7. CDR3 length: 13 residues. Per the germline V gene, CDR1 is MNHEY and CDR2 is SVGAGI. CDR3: CASTLTGETEAFF. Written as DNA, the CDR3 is TGTGCCAGCACCCTAACAGGGGAGACTGAAGCTTTCTTT.

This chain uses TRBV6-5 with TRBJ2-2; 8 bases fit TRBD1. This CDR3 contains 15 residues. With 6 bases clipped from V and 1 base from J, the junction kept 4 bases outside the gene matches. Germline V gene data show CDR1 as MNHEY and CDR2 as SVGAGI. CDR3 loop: CASRRGTGNTGELFF. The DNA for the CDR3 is TGTGCCAGCAGACGCGGGACAGGGAACACCGGGGAGCTGTTTTTT.

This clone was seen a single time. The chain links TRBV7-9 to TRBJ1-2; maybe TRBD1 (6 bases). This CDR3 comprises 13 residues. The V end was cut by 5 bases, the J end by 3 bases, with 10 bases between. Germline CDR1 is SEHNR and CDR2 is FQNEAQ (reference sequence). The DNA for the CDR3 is TGTGCCAGCAGCCCTGGACAGCACTATGGCTACACCTTC. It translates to CASSPGQHYGYTF.

The CDR3 coding sequence is TGTGCCAGCAGCTCTCAGGTGGGGGCCAACACCGGGGAGCTGTTTTTT. Protein product: CASSSQVGANTGELFF. The rearrangement uses TRBV5-4 and TRBJ2-2, with D possibly being TRBD1 (6 bases). V gave up 3 bases and J gave up 2 bases, with 14 bases separating them. The germline CDR1 and CDR2 sequences are SGHNT and YYREEE (reference sequence). The CDR3 has 16 amino acids.

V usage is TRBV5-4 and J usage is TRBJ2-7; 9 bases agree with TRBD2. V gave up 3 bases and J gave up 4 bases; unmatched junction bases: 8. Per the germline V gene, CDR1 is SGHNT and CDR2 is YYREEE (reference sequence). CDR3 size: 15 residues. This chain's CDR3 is CASSSPGLASYEQYF. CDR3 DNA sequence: TGTGCCAGCAGCTCTCCGGGACTAGCTTCGTACGAGCAGTACTTC.

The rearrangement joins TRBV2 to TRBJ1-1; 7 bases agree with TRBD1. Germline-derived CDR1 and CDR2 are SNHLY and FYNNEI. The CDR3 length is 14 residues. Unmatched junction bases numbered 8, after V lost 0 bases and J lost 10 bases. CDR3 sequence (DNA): TGTGCCAGCAGTGAAGCGGGACAGCCCGAGTCAGCTTTCTTT. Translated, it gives CASSEAGQPESAFF.

Here the CDR3 reads CATGTGVLYSNQPQHF. The CDR3 coding sequence is TGTGCCACCGGGACAGGGGTCCTCTATAGCAATCAGCCCCAGCATTTT. The gene calls are TRBV5-8 and TRBJ1-5, with 10 bases matching TRBD1. Germline CDR1 is SGHTS and CDR2 is YDEGEE. The junction had 9 bases not matched to a gene; V was cut back by 9 bases and J by 0 bases. The CDR3 loop spans 16 amino acids.

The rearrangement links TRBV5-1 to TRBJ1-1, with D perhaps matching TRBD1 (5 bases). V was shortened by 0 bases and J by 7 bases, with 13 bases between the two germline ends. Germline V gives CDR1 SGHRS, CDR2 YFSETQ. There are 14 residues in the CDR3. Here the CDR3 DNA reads TGCGCCAGCAGCTTGGCCGGGCAGGGATTTGAAGCTTTCTTT. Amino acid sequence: CASSLAGQGFEAFF.

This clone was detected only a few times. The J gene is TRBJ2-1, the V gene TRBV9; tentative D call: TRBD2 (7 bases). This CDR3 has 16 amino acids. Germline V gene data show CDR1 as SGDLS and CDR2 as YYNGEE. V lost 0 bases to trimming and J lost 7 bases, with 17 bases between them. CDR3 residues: CASSVEGGGSGNEQFF. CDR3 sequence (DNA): TGTGCCAGCAGCGTAGAAGGGGGGGGCAGCGGAAATGAGCAGTTCTTC.

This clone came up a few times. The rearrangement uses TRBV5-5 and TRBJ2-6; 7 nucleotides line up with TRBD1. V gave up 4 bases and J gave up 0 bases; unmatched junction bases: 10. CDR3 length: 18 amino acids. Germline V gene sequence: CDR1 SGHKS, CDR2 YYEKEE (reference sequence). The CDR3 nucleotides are TGTGCCAGCAGCGGTAACCGGGACAGCCTCTCTGGGGCCAACGTCCTGACTTTC. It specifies CASSGNRDSLSGANVLTF.

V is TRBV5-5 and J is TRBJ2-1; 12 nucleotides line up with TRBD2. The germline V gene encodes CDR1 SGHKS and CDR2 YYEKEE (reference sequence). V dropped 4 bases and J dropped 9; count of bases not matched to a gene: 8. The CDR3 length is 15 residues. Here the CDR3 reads CASSPLAGGQSEQFF. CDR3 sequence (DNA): TGTGCCAGCAGCCCGCTAGCGGGGGGGCAGAGTGAGCAGTTCTTC.

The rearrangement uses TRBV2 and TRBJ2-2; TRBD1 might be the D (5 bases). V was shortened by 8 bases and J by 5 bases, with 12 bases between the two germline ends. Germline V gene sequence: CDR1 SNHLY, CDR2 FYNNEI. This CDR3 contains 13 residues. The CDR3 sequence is CASGARGTGELFF. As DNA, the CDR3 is TGTGCCAGCGGGGCTAGGGGAACCGGGGAGCTGTTTTTT. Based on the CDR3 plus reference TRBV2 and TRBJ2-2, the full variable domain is EPEVTQTPSHQVTQMGQEVILRCVPISNHLYFYWYRQILGQKVEFLVSFYNNEISEKSEIFDDQFSVERPDGSNFTLKIRSTKLEDSAMYFCASGARGTGELFFGEGSRLTVL.

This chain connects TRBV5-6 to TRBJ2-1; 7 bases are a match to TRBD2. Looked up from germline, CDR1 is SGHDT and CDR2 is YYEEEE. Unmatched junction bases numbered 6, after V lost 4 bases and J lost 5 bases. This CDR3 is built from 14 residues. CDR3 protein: CASSAGVSHNEQFF. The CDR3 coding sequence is TGTGCCAGCAGCGCGGGGGTCAGCCACAATGAGCAGTTCTTC.

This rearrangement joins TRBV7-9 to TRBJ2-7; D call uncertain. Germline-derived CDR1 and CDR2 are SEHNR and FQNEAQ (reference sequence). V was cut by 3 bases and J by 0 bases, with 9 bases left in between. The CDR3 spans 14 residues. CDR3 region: CASSFVPHSYEQYF. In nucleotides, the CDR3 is TGTGCCAGCAGCTTTGTCCCCCACTCCTACGAGCAGTACTTC. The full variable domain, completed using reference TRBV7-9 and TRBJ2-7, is DTGVSQNPRHKITKRGQNVTFRCDPISEHNRLYWYRQTLGQGPEFLTYFQNEAQLEKSRLLSDRFSAERPKGSFSTLEIQRTEQGDSAMYLCASSFVPHSYEQYFGPGTRLTVT.

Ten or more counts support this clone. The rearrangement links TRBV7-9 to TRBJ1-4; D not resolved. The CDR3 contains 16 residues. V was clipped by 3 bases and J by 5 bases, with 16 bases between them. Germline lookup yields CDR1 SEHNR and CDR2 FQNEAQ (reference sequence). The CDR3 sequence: CASSFEDGGGNEKLFF. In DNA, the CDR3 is TGTGCCAGCAGCTTCGAGGACGGCGGAGGGAATGAAAAACTGTTTTTT.

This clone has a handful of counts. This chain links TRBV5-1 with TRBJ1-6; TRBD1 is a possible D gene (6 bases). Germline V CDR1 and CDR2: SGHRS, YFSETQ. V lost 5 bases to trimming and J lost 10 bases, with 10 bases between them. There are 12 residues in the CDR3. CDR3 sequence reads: CASSYRDSPLHF. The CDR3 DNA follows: TGCGCCAGCAGTTACAGGGACTCACCCCTCCACTTT.

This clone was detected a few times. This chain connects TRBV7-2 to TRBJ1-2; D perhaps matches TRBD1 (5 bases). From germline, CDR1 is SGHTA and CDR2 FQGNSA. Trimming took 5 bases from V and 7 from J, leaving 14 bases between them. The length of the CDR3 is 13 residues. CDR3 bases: TGTGCCAGCAGCCGCGCGAGCCAGGGTGGCTACACCTTC. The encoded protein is CASSRASQGGYTF. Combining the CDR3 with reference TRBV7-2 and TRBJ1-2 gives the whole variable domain GAGVSQSPSNKVTEKGKDVELRCDPISGHTALYWYRQSLGQGLEFLIYFQGNSAPDKSGLPSDRFSAERTGGSVSTLTIQRTQQEDSAVYLCASSRASQGGYTFGSGTRLTVV.

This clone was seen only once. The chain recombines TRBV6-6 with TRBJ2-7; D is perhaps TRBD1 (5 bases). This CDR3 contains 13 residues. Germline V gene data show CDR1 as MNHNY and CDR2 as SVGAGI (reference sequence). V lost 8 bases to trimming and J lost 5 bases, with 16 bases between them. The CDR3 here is CASGSGNRNEQYF. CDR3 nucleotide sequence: TGTGCCAGCGGATCAGGGAATCGGAACGAGCAGTACTTC.

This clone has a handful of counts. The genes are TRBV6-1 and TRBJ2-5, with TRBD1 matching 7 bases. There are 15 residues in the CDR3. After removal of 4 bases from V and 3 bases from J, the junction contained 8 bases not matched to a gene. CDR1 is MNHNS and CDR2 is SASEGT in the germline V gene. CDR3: CASSVLGTGEETQYF. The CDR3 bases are TGTGCCAGCAGTGTCCTCGGTACAGGGGAAGAGACCCAGTACTTC.

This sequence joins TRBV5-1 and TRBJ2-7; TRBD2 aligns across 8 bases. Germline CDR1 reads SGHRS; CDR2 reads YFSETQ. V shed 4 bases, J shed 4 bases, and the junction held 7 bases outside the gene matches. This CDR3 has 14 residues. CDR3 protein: CASSPRGGEYEQYF. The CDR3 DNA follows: TGCGCCAGCAGCCCCCGGGGGGGCGAGTACGAGCAGTACTTC.